The source of this TCR beta chain is a study of blood T cell repertoires in COVID-19. Method: immunoSEQ multiplex PCR; TCRdb's copy keeps in-frame clones and lacks some. The sample records roughly 50,000 clones, 85% to 90% being singletons. CDR1 is LGHDT, CDR2 YNNKEL, per germline (reference sequence). Trimming pared 1 base from V and 6 bases from J, leaving 16 bases between. The CDR3 is made up of 15 amino acids. V usage is TRBV3-1 (or the pseudogene TRBV3-2) and J usage is TRBJ2-7, with D possibly being TRBD1 (5 bases). The sequence was obtained from a man aged 80 or over with acute or convalescent COVID-19. The sample consisted of peripheral blood. CDR3 bases: TGTGCCAGCAGCCAAGGAGCGCAGGGTCTATCCGAGCAGTACTTC. It yields the protein CASSQGAQGLSEQYF.